This T cell receptor (beta chain) came from a study of cytomegalovirus exposure and HLA in healthy donors. Overall study results and limits: Information on immune exposure was restricted to one variable (CMV serostatus).

The CDR3 totals 15 residues. CDR1 is LGHNA and CDR2 is YSLEER in the germline V gene. V was trimmed by 1 base and J by 1 base, leaving 8 bases between them. On this clone itself: Its specificity is unknown.

This PCR relied on a set of 60 Vbeta primers and 13 Jbeta primers. The data were produced by immunoSEQ multiplex PCR, yet TCRdb's version contains in-frame clones alone and is incomplete. The table has about 200,000 clones, 79% seen once. The sequence derives from a woman in her 30s in good health and CMV-seropositive. The sample was PBMCs. The rearrangement joins TRBV4-3 to TRBJ1-3, with TRBD1 as a possible D gene (5 bases). The CDR3 spells CASSQAGSSGNTIYF. As DNA, the CDR3 is TGCGCCAGCAGCCAAGCAGGGTCTTCTGGAAACACCATATATTTT.